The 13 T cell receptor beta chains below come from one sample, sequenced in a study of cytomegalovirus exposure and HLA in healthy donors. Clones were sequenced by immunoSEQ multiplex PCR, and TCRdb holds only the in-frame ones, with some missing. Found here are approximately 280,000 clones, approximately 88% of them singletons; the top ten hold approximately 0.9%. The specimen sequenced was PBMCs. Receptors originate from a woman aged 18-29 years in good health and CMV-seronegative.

CDR3 sequence reads: CASTNLGTGTGLGETQYF. The CDR3 DNA reads as TGTGCCAGCACCAATTTGGGGACCGGGACAGGGTTAGGAGAGACCCAGTACTTC. The chain couples TRBV27 to TRBJ2-5; the match to TRBD1 covers 9 bases. V trimming: 7 bases; J trimming: 4 bases; junction bases outside the gene matches: 19. The CDR3 length is 18 residues. Germline assignment: CDR1 MNHEY and CDR2 SMNVEV (reference sequence).

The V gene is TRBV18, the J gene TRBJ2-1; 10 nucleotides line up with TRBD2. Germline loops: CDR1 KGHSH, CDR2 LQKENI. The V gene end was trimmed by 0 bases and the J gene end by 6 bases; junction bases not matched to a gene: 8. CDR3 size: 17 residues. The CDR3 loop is CASSPPVLAGDPNEQFF. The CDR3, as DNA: TGTGCCAGCTCACCACCGGTTCTAGCGGGAGACCCCAATGAGCAGTTCTTC.

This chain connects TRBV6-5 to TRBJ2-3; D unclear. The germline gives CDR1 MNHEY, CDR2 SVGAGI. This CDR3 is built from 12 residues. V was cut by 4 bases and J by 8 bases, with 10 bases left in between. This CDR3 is CASSSGPGTQYF. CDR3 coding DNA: TGTGCCAGCAGTTCCGGCCCGGGTACGCAGTATTTT.

CDR3 protein: CASGGGRNTEAFF. In nucleotides, the CDR3 is TGTGCCAGCGGGGGTGGGCGGAACACTGAAGCTTTCTTT. The V call is TRBV10-3, the J call TRBJ1-1; TRBD1 might be the D (5 bases). This CDR3 has 13 amino acids. Germline V gives CDR1 ENHRY, CDR2 SYGVKD. V lost 10 bases, J lost 1 base, and 13 bases lay in between.

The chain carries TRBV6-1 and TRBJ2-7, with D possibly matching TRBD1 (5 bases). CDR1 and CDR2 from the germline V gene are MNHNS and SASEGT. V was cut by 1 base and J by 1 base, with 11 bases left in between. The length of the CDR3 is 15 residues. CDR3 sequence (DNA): TGTGCCAGCAGTGAAGAATGGGGCGGATCCTACGAGCAGTACTTC. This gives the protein CASSEEWGGSYEQYF.

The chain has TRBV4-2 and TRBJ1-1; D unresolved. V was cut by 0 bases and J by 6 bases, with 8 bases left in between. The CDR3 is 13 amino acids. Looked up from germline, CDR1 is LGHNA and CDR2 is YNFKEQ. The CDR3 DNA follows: TGTGCCAGCAGCCAAGATCTGGGCCCTGAAGCTTTCTTT. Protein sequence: CASSQDLGPEAFF.

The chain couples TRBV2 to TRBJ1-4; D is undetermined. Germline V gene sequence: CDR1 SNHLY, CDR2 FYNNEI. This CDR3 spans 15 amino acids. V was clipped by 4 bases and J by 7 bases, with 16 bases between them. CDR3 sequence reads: CASSGLTATGEKLFF. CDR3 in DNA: TGTGCCAGCAGTGGCCTGACGGCTACGGGTGAAAAACTGTTTTTT.

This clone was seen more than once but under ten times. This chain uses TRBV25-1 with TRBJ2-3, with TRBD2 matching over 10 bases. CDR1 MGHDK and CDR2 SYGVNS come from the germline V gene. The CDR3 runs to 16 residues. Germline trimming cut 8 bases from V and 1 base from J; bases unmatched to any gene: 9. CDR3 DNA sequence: TGTGCCAGCCGACCTAGCGGGAGCGGCGGCACAGATACGCAGTATTTT. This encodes CASRPSGSGGTDTQYF.

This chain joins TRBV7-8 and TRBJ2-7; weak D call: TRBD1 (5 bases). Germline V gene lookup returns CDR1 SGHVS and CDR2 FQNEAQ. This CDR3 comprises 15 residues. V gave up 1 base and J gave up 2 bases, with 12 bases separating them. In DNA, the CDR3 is TGTGCCAGCAGCTTAGGAGGCAGGGCCCCCTACGAGCAGTACTTC. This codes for CASSLGGRAPYEQYF.

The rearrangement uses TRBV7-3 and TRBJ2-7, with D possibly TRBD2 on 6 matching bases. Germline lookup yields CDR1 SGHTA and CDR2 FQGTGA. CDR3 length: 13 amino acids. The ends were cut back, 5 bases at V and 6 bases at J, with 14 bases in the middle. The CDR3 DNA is TGTGCCAGCAGCGCGGGGCACGACGGCGAGCAGTACTTC. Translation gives CASSAGHDGEQYF.

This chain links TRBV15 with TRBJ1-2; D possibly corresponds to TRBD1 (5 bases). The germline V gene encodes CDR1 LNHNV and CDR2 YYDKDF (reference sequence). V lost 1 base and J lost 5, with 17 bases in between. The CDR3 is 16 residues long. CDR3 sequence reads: CATSRAANRPRYGYTF. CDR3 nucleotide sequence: TGTGCCACCAGCAGAGCCGCTAACAGGCCGCGATATGGCTACACCTTC.

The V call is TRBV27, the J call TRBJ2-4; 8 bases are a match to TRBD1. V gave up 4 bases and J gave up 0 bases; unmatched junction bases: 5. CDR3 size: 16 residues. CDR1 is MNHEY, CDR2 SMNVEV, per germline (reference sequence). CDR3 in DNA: TGTGCCAGCAGTTCTTCAGGGGGCTCAGCCAAAAACATTCAGTACTTC. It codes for CASSSSGGSAKNIQYF.

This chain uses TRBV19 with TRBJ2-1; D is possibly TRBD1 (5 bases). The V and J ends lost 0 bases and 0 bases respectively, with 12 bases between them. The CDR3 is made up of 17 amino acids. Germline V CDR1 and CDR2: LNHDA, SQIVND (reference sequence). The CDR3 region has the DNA TGTGCCAGTAGTATAGACATAGGGGTTGTCTCCTACAATGAGCAGTTCTTC. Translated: CASSIDIGVVSYNEQFF.